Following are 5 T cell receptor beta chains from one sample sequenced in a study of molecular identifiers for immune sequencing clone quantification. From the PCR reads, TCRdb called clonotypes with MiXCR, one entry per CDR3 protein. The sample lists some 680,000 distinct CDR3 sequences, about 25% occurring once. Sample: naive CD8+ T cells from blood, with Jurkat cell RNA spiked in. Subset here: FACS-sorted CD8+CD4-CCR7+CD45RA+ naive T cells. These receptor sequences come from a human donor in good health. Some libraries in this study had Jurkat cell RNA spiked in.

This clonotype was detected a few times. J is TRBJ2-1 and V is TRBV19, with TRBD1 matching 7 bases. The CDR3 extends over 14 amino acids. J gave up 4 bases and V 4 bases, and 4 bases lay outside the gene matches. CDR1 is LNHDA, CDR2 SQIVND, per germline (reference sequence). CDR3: CASSSMGQYNEQFF. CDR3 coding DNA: TGTGCCAGTAGTAGCATGGGACAGTACAATGAGCAGTTCTTC.

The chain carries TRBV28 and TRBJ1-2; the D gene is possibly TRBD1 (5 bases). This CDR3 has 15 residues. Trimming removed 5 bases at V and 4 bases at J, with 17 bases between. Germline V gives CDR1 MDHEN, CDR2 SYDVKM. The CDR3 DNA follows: TGTGCCAGCAGTCCATCCCCTCAGGGCGTCTATGGCTACACCTTC. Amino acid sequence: CASSPSPQGVYGYTF.

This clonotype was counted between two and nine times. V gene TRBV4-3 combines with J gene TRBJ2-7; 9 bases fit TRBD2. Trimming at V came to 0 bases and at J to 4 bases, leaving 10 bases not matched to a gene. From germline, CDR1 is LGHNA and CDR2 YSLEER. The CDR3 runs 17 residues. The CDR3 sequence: CASSQDSRSSGAYEQYF. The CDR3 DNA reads TGCGCCAGCAGCCAAGATAGTCGTTCTAGCGGGGCGTACGAGCAGTACTTC.

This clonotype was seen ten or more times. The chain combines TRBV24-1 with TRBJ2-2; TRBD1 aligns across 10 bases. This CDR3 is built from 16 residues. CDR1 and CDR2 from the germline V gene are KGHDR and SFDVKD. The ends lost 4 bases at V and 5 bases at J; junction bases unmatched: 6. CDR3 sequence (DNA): TGTGCCACCAGTGACCCCGACAGGGGGCGGACCGGGGAGCTGTTTTTT. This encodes CATSDPDRGRTGELFF.

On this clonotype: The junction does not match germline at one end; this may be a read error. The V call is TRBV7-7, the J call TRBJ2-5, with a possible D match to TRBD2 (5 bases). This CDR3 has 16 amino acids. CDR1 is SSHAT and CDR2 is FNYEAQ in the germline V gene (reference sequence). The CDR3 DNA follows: TGTGCTAGCAGCTTAGCGCTGAATGGGCCCGAAGAGACCCAGTACTTC. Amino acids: CASSLALNGPEETQYF.